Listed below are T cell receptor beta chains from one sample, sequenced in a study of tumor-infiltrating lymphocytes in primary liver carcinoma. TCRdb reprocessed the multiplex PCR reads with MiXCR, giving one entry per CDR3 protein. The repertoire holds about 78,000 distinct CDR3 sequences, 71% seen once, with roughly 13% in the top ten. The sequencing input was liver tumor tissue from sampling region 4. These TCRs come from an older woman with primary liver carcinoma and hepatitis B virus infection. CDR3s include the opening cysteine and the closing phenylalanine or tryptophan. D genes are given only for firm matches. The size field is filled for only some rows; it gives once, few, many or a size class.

CDR3nt: TGTGTCAACAACCTGGGACTAGCGGGAGCATACGAGCAGTACTTC
CDR3aa: CVNNLGLAGAYEQYF
j_gene: TRBJ2-7
abundance: once
len: 15
d_gene: TRBD2
v_gene: TRBV4-2

CDR3nt: TGTGCCAGCAGTGTGTTTTGGGGATACTCACCCCTCCACTTT
CDR3aa: CASSVFWGYSPLHF
j_gene: TRBJ1-6
abundance: -
len: 14
d_gene: -
v_gene: TRBV6-1

CDR3nt: TGCAACGCTTTCGGACGGCTGAACACTGAAGCCTTCTTT
CDR3aa: CNAFGRLNTEAFF
j_gene: TRBJ1-1
abundance: once
len: 13
d_gene: -
v_gene: TRBV29-1

CDR3nt: TGTCCCAGCAGCTTAGAATCCGAGGGGACTCAGTACTTC
CDR3aa: CPSSLESEGTQYF
j_gene: TRBJ2-5
abundance: -
len: 13
d_gene: -
v_gene: TRBV11-2

CDR3nt: TGTGCCAGCAGTCGACAGATATATGGCTACACCTTC
CDR3aa: CASSRQIYGYTF
j_gene: TRBJ1-2
abundance: many
len: 12
d_gene: -
v_gene: TRBV28

CDR3nt: TGTGCCAGCAGTTTGGTGTCATATAGCAATCAGCGCCAGCATTTT
CDR3aa: CASSLVSYSNQRQHF
j_gene: TRBJ1-5
abundance: -
len: 15
d_gene: -
v_gene: TRBV28

CDR3nt: TGTGCCAGCAGTTTAGTACAGTGGGGCAAGCAGTATTTC
CDR3aa: CASSLVQWGKQYF
j_gene: TRBJ2-7
abundance: -
len: 13
d_gene: -
v_gene: TRBV12-3/TRBV12-4

CDR3nt: TGTGCCAGCAGGGATTTGCCGACTAATGAAAAACTGTTTTTT
CDR3aa: CASRDLPTNEKLFF
j_gene: TRBJ1-4
abundance: many
len: 14
d_gene: -
v_gene: TRBV12-3/TRBV12-4

CDR3nt: TGTGCCTGGAGTGAAGATGGGACTACTTTCTACGGGCAGTATTTC
CDR3aa: CAWSEDGTTFYGQYF
j_gene: TRBJ2-7
abundance: -
len: 15
d_gene: TRBD2
v_gene: TRBV30

CDR3nt: TGTGCCAGCAGTTACGGGCGGGAGGGCAAATACGAGCAGTACTTC
CDR3aa: CASSYGREGKYEQYF
j_gene: TRBJ2-7
abundance: -
len: 15
d_gene: TRBD2
v_gene: TRBV6-6

CDR3nt: TGCAGCGTCGGGGGAGGCTCCTACGAGCAGTACTTC
CDR3aa: CSVGGGSYEQYF
j_gene: TRBJ2-7
abundance: large
len: 12
d_gene: -
v_gene: TRBV29-1

CDR3nt: TGTGCCAGCAGACCATCAGCGGCCGCCGAGACAGTCGTCTTC
CDR3aa: CASRPSAAAETVVF
j_gene: TRBJ1-2
abundance: -
len: 14
d_gene: -
v_gene: TRBV28

CDR3nt: TGTGCCAGCAGTGCCAGCGCCGGGACAGGGGGAAGGGGCTACACCTTC
CDR3aa: CASSASAGTGGRGYTF
j_gene: TRBJ1-2
abundance: few
len: 16
d_gene: TRBD1
v_gene: TRBV28

CDR3nt: TGTGCCAGCAGGCGGGGAGTTAGCACAGATACGCAGTATTTT
CDR3aa: CASRRGVSTDTQYF
j_gene: TRBJ2-3
abundance: many
len: 14
d_gene: -
v_gene: TRBV2

CDR3nt: TGTGCCAGCAGCCAGCGACAGGGGACGTTGACTGAAGCTTTCTTT
CDR3aa: CASSQRQGTLTEAFF
j_gene: TRBJ1-1
abundance: medium-sized
len: 15
d_gene: TRBD1
v_gene: TRBV4-2

CDR3nt: TGTGCCAGCAGCCCTATCGGGAAGACCCAGTACTTC
CDR3aa: CASSPIGKTQYF
j_gene: TRBJ2-5
abundance: medium-sized
len: 12
d_gene: -
v_gene: TRBV11-2

CDR3nt: TGTGCCAGCAGCCCCTCGGGACGGAAACTATACGAGCAGTACTTC
CDR3aa: CASSPSGRKLYEQYF
j_gene: TRBJ2-7
abundance: few
len: 15
d_gene: -
v_gene: TRBV14

CDR3nt: TGTGCCAGCAGTTTAGCGGTGACCTACGAGCAGTACTTC
CDR3aa: CASSLAVTYEQYF
j_gene: TRBJ2-7
abundance: many
len: 13
d_gene: -
v_gene: TRBV28

CDR3nt: TGCAGCGTTGGGACTAGCGGTAACACTAGGGAGCTGTTTTTT
CDR3aa: CSVGTSGNTRELFF
j_gene: TRBJ2-2
abundance: -
len: 14
d_gene: TRBD2
v_gene: TRBV29-1

CDR3nt: TGCGCTTGCAGCTTGGGGAGCGGGAGGGCCCCGTTCTTC
CDR3aa: CACSLGSGRAPFF
j_gene: TRBJ2-1
abundance: -
len: 13
d_gene: TRBD2
v_gene: TRBV5-1

CDR3nt: TGTGCCAGTAGAAGTGACACGGGGGATGAGCAGTTCTTC
CDR3aa: CASRSDTGDEQFF
j_gene: TRBJ2-1
abundance: -
len: 13
d_gene: -
v_gene: TRBV19

CDR3nt: TGTGCCAGCAGCCCCACCGTCGGGTACTGGGCCAACGTCCTGACTTTC
CDR3aa: CASSPTVGYWANVLTF
j_gene: TRBJ2-6
abundance: many
len: 16
d_gene: -
v_gene: TRBV7-9

CDR3nt: TGTGCCAGTAGTAAAGGGGGCTCCTACGAGCAGTACTTC
CDR3aa: CASSKGGSYEQYF
j_gene: TRBJ2-7
abundance: -
len: 13
d_gene: -
v_gene: TRBV19

CDR3nt: TGTGCCAGCAGCAGGACTAGTGGGATAACGCATGAGCAGTTCTTC
CDR3aa: CASSRTSGITHEQFF
j_gene: TRBJ2-1
abundance: few
len: 15
d_gene: TRBD2
v_gene: TRBV3-1

CDR3nt: TGTGCCAGCAGTAAGAGTACCGTGAGCGGGGCGGGTGAGCAGTTCTTC
CDR3aa: CASSKSTVSGAGEQFF
j_gene: TRBJ2-1
abundance: -
len: 16
d_gene: TRBD2
v_gene: TRBV6-5

CDR3nt: TGCAGCGTTGAAGACGGGATTATCATGGGGGATGAGCAGTTCTTC
CDR3aa: CSVEDGIIMGDEQFF
j_gene: TRBJ2-1
abundance: -
len: 15
d_gene: -
v_gene: TRBV29-1

CDR3nt: TGTGCCACCCCCAACAGCTTCTACGAGCAGTATTTC
CDR3aa: CATPNSFYEQYF
j_gene: TRBJ2-7
abundance: -
len: 12
d_gene: -
v_gene: TRBV12-3/TRBV12-4

CDR3nt: TGTGCCAGCAGTGACTTGAGGGGGGCTCAGCCCCAGCATTTT
CDR3aa: CASSDLRGAQPQHF
j_gene: TRBJ1-5
abundance: -
len: 14
d_gene: -
v_gene: TRBV2

CDR3nt: TGTGCCAGCAGCCCCCCTGGACGGCATGAGCAGTTCTTC
CDR3aa: CASSPPGRHEQFF
j_gene: TRBJ2-1
abundance: many
len: 13
d_gene: -
v_gene: TRBV12-3/TRBV12-4

CDR3nt: TGTGCCAGCAGCCCTCGGACAGCAGGACTACGCGAGCAGTACTTC
CDR3aa: CASSPRTAGLREQYF
j_gene: TRBJ2-7
abundance: large
len: 15
d_gene: -
v_gene: TRBV11-1

CDR3nt: TGTGCCAGTAGTATTTACCGCGGTAGCAGGAGGGGGAGCTCCTACAATGAGCAGTTCTTC
CDR3aa: CASSIYRGSRRGSSYNEQFF
j_gene: TRBJ2-1
abundance: -
len: 20
d_gene: -
v_gene: TRBV19